This T cell receptor beta chain stems from a study of shared clonotypes between healthy human individuals. The method was immunoSEQ multiplex PCR; TCRdb's version includes in-frame clones alone and lacks a portion of them. In the table there are around 240,000 clones, over 60% of which are singletons. CDR3 size: 14 residues. V was trimmed by 1 base and J by 4 bases, leaving 10 bases between them. Germline loops: CDR1 SGHVS, CDR2 FQNEAQ. The count of this clone is one. The chain has TRBV7-8 and TRBJ1-2; weak D call: TRBD1 (5 bases). This sequence was found in a man aged 30 to 45 in good health. Input material: memory CD4+ T cells sorted from blood. Subset denoted: CD45RA-negative fraction. The CDR3: CASSLGQGSYGYTF. CDR3 DNA sequence: TGTGCCAGCAGCTTAGGCCAGGGTAGCTATGGCTACACCTTC.